The T cell receptor (beta chain) under discussion was sequenced for a study of T-cell memory formation after mild COVID-19. Each CDR3 protein is one row after TCRdb ran MiXCR on the 5' RACE reads. The repertoire includes about 320,000 distinct CDR3 sequences, 14% of them detected once, and around 20% sits in the top ten. V lost 2 bases and J lost 4, with 11 bases in between. This CDR3 has 14 residues. The germline gives CDR1 SGHTA, CDR2 FQGNSA. This clonotype has a handful of counts. Its specificity is unknown. General observations from the study: Day 15 to 85 contracting clones showed balanced CD4/CD8; later expanders leaned CD4+. Pre-infection memory already had some responding clones, implying cross-reactive memory joined.

The specimen sequenced was PBMCs or a T cell subset sorted from them (not recorded which). The TCR originated in a man younger than 30 who had mild COVID-19 (a few samples of this study predate the infection). Cell type and time point are not known. This chain connects TRBV7-2 to TRBJ1-1; no clear D. CDR3 bases: TGTGCCAGCAGCTTATACTGGGGAAGCACTGAAGCTTTCTTT. It translates to CASSLYWGSTEAFF.